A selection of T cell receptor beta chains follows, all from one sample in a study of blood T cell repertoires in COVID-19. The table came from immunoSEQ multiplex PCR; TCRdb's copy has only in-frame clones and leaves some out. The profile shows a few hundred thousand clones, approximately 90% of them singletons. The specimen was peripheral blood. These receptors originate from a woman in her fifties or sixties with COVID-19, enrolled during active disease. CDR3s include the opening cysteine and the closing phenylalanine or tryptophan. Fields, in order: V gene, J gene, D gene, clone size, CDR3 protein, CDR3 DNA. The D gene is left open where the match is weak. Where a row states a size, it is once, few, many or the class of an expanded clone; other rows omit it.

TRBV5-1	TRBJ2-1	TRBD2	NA	CASSFVKAGLAGPSYNEQFF	TGCGCCAGCAGCTTCGTAAAAGCCGGGCTAGCGGGACCCTCCTACAATGAGCAGTTCTTC
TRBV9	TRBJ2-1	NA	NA	CASSSRGGGAGVGEQFF	TGTGCCAGCAGCTCTCGAGGGGGGGGAGCCGGTGTCGGAGAGCAGTTCTTC
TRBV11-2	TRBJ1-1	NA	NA	CASSLDLGLQNTEAFF	TGTGCCAGCAGCTTAGATCTAGGACTGCAGAACACTGAAGCTTTCTTT
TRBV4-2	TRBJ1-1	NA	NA	CASSQVQIRNTEAFF	TGTGCCAGCAGCCAGGTACAGATCCGGAACACTGAAGCTTTCTTT
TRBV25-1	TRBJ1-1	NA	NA	CASSEYGKFNTEAFF	TGTGCCAGCAGTGAATACGGGAAATTCAACACTGAAGCTTTCTTT
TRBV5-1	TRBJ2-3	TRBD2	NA	CASSSGLAGPITDTQYF	TGCGCCAGCAGCTCGGGACTAGCGGGGCCTATCACAGATACGCAGTATTTT
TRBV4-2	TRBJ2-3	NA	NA	CASSQDRQADFTDTQYF	TGTGCCAGCAGCCAAGACCGGCAAGCGGACTTCACAGATACGCAGTATTTT
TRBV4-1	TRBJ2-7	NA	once	CASSQDPTGTLSYEQYF	TGCGCCAGCAGCCAAGATCCGACAGGCACCCTCTCCTACGAGCAGTACTTC
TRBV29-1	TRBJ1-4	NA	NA	CSARNPNSKLFF	TGCAGCGCACGAAACCCTAATAGTAAACTGTTTTTT
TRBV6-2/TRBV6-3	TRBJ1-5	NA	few	CASSSQPDQPQHF	TGTGCCAGCAGTTCCCAACCGGATCAGCCCCAGCATTTT
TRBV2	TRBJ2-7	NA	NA	CASSETPSLYEQYF	TGTGCCAGCAGTGAGACTCCCTCCCTCTACGAGCAGTACTTC
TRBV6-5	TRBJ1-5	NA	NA	CASSSAGTNQPQHF	TGTGCCAGCAGTTCAGCAGGGACAAATCAGCCCCAGCATTTT
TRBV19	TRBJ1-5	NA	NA	CASSPGPQGFQPQHF	TGTGCCAGTAGTCCGGGCCCTCAGGGGTTTCAGCCCCAGCATTTT
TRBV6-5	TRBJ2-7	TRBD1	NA	CASSRDRGREQYF	TGTGCCAGCAGCCGGGACAGGGGGCGCGAGCAGTACTTC
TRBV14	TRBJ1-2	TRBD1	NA	CASSQDSGGSYGYTF	TGTGCCAGCAGCCAAGATTCAGGGGGGAGCTATGGCTACACCTTC
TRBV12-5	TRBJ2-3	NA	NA	CASGLVVDTQYF	TGTGCTAGTGGTTTGGTCGTAGATACGCAGTATTTT
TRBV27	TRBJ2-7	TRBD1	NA	CASSTTTGHHEQYF	TGTGCCAGCAGTACTACGACAGGGCACCACGAGCAGTACTTC
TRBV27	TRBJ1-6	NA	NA	CASSSLPQGISPLHF	TGTGCCAGCAGTTCATTGCCACAGGGTATTTCACCCCTCCACTTT
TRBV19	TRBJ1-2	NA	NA	CASSLRTRGYTF	TGTGCCAGTAGTCTAAGGACAAGAGGCTACACCTTC
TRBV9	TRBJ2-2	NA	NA	CASSIPHGLDPRGTGELFF	TGTGCCAGCAGCATCCCACACGGGCTTGACCCGCGAGGGACCGGGGAGCTGTTTTTT
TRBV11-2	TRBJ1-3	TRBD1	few	CASSLAPRGSSGNTIYF	TGTGCCAGCAGCTTAGCCCCCAGGGGGTCCTCTGGAAACACCATATATTTT
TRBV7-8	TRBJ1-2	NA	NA	CASSLDERPTSSYTF	TGTGCCAGCAGCTTAGATGAGCGACCGACCTCGAGCTACACCTTC
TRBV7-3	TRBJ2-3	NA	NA	CASSSVLTSTDTQYF	TGTGCCAGCAGCAGCGTCCTTACTAGCACAGATACGCAGTATTTT
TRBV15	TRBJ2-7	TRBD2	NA	CATRAHLGREHEQYF	TGTGCCACCAGGGCCCATCTTGGGCGGGAGCACGAGCAGTACTTC
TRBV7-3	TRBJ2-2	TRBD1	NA	CASSLRRTGGNTGELFF	TGTGCCAGCAGCTTAAGACGGACAGGGGGAAACACCGGGGAGCTGTTTTTT
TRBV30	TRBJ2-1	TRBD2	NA	CAWSVTGGIINEQFF	TGTGCCTGGAGTGTAACGGGAGGAATCATCAATGAGCAGTTCTTC
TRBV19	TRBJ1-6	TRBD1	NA	CASSITGDNSPLHF	TGTGCCAGTAGTATAACAGGGGATAATTCACCCCTCCACTTT
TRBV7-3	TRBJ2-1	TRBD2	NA	CASSLIPLAGSRSNEQFF	TGTGCCAGCAGCTTAATCCCATTAGCGGGGTCGAGGAGCAATGAGCAGTTCTTC
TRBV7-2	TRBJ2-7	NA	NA	CASSLAPGEGYEQYF	TGTGCCAGCAGCTTAGCGCCAGGGGAGGGATACGAGCAGTACTTC
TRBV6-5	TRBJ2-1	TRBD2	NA	CASSLKREPLNEQFF	TGTGCCAGCAGTCTAAAGCGGGAGCCCCTCAATGAGCAGTTCTTC
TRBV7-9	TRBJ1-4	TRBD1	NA	CASSRGIRGQGAIEKLFF	TGTGCCAGCAGCCGAGGGATTAGGGGACAGGGGGCTATTGAAAAACTGTTTTTT
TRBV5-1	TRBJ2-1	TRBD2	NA	CASSRTSSPWTSLGNEQFF	TGCGCCAGCAGCCGAACTTCTTCTCCTTGGACTAGCTTAGGCAATGAGCAGTTCTTC
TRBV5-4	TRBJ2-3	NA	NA	CASSKDSPISTDTQYF	TGTGCCAGCAGCAAGGACAGCCCGATAAGCACAGATACGCAGTATTTT
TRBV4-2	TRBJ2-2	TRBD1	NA	CASKTGQANTGELFF	TGTGCCAGCAAAACGGGACAGGCGAACACCGGGGAGCTGTTTTTT
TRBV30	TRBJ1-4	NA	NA	CAWSVEWNEKLFF	TGTGCCTGGAGTGTTGAGTGGAATGAAAAACTGTTTTTT
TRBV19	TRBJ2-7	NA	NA	CASSSGSSYEQYF	TGTGCCAGTAGTTCCGGGAGCTCCTACGAGCAGTACTTC
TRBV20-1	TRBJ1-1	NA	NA	CSASPGFVAFF	TGCAGTGCTAGCCCGGGATTCGTAGCTTTCTTT
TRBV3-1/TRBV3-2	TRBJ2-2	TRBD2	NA	CASSQASGTGELFF	TGTGCCAGCAGCCAAGCTAGCGGGACCGGGGAGCTGTTTTTT
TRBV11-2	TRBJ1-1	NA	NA	CASSLEMTEAFF	TGTGCCAGCAGCCTGGAGATGACTGAAGCTTTCTTT
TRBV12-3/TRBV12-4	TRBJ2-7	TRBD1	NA	CASGRDRVYEQYF	TGTGCCAGCGGGAGGGACAGGGTCTACGAGCAGTACTTC
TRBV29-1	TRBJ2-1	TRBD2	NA	CSVGGTHSYNEQFF	TGCAGCGTGGGGGGGACTCACTCCTACAATGAGCAGTTCTTC
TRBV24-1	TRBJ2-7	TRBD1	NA	CATSALGQGGSYEQYF	TGTGCCACCAGTGCCCTGGGACAGGGGGGATCCTACGAGCAGTACTTC
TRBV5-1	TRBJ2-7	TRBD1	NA	CASSQSGTGYLEQYF	TGCGCCAGCAGCCAGAGCGGGACAGGGTATCTCGAGCAGTACTTC
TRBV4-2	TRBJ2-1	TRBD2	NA	CASSRRLAGKYNEQFF	TGTGCCAGCAGCCGGAGGCTAGCGGGAAAGTACAATGAGCAGTTCTTC
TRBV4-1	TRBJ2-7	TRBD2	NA	CASSQTSGAYEQYF	TGCGCCAGCAGCCAGACTAGCGGGGCCTACGAGCAGTACTTC
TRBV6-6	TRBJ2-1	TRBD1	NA	CAIGQEYSYNEQFF	TGTGCCATCGGACAGGAATACTCCTACAATGAGCAGTTCTTC
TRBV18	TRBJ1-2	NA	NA	CASSPYTGDYGYTF	TGTGCCAGCTCACCATATACGGGTGATTATGGCTACACCTTC
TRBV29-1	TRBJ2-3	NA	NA	CSVDRQNLGTDTQYF	TGCAGCGTTGACCGACAGAATTTGGGGACAGATACGCAGTATTTT
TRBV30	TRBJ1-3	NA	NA	CAWTGGALFSGNTIYF	TGTGCCTGGACCGGCGGGGCCCTCTTCTCTGGAAACACCATATATTTT
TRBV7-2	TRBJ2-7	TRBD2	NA	CASSLGEREWEQYF	TGTGCCAGCAGCTTAGGGGAGCGGGAGTGGGAGCAGTACTTC
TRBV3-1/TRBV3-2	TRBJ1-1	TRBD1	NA	CASSQATGGTEAFF	TGTGCCAGCAGCCAGGCGACAGGGGGAACTGAAGCTTTCTTT
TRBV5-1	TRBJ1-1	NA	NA	CASSRPEGNTEAFF	TGCGCCAGCAGCCGACCGGAGGGGAACACTGAAGCTTTCTTT